The entry that follows covers one T cell receptor beta chain sequence. Profiled with immunoSEQ multiplex PCR; TCRdb holds only in-frame clones, not every one. The table lists hundreds of thousands of clones, 75% to 80% of them singletons. This CDR3 spans 17 amino acids. CDR1 and CDR2 from the germline V gene are SGHVS and FQNEAQ. V was pared by 1 base and J by 0 bases, with 13 bases between. The data stem from a study of shared T cell receptors in the human thymus. These data were also filed under a second study, of human thymus T cells. That work states: Use of V and J genes seemed skewed within the thymic and blood repertoires.

V gene TRBV7-8 combines with J gene TRBJ1-5; D is possibly TRBD1 (5 bases). Material: thymocytes. This sequence originates from a boy younger than two with a congenital heart defect. As DNA, the CDR3 is TGTGCCAGCAGCTTAGGCCAGGGCCAATATAGCAATCAGCCCCAGCATTTT. This translates into CASSLGQGQYSNQPQHF.